Here is one T cell receptor (beta chain) with its context. This sample was included in a study of blood T cell repertoires in COVID-19. For the study at large: From the United States, Italy and Spain came samples of acute and convalescent COVID-19. PBMCs, B-cell-depleted T cells, or T cells were the source of the cDNA or gDNA that made up the material.

CDR1 is SGHTA and CDR2 is FQGNSA in the germline V gene. CDR3 length: 14 amino acids. Trimming cost V 6 bases and J 2 bases; bases outside gene matches: 5. Assay: immunoSEQ multiplex PCR; the TCRdb copy retains only in-frame clones and omits some. This table holds 90,000 to 130,000 clones, approximately 67% found once. This TCR came from a woman aged 60-70 years with acute or convalescent COVID-19. The sequencing sample was made of peripheral blood. This chain connects TRBV7-2 to TRBJ1-2, with TRBD1 matching 8 bases. The CDR3 spells CASRRDRRNYGYTF. In DNA, the CDR3 is TGTGCCAGCAGGAGGGACAGGAGGAACTATGGCTACACCTTC.